This entry features one TCR beta chain sequence. Time point defined: blood 2 weeks post-SBRT. Treatment in this sample: 15 Gy SBRT to primary tumor, nephrectomy 4 weeks later. This CDR3 spans 17 amino acids. V shed 4 bases and J shed 0 bases, with 16 bases lying between them. Germline V gene lookup returns CDR1 SGHNT and CDR2 YYREEE (reference sequence). The entry originates in a study of radiation and T cells in renal cell carcinoma. Assay used: immunoSEQ multiplex PCR; TCRdb lists only in-frame clones, some missing. The repertoire holds more than 100,000 clones, with more than 75% as singletons. Source: blood, taken from a patient whose treatment included radiotherapy and nephrectomy. V usage is TRBV5-4 and J usage is TRBJ2-2; D is possibly TRBD2 (5 bases). This sequence was found in a woman in her 70s with renal cell carcinoma. The CDR3 nucleotides read TGTGCCAGCAGCCAACCGCGACTACTACCGAACACCGGGGAGCTGTTTTTT. Its protein is CASSQPRLLPNTGELFF.